This TCR beta chain derives from a study of blood T cell repertoires in COVID-19. Study as a whole: Nucleic acid was either cDNA or gDNA, and it came from T cells, B-cell-depleted T cells, or PBMCs.

Enrolled through a virtual design, the participants were between 18 and 89 years of age and came from some 25 US areas. Cohort 3 recovered donors had two negative PCRs, clearance, or symptom resolution. Trimming shortened V by 5 bases and J by 0 bases, and 11 bases separated the two germline ends. Germline CDR1 SQVTM, CDR2 ANQGSEA. The CDR3 extends over 15 amino acids. Source study methods: Reference gene primer amplification in the assay estimated nucleated cell counts. Using immunoSEQ multiplex PCR, the repertoire was profiled, and TCRdb retains in-frame clones only, with some absent. The V and J calls and the clone size are those of that table, but D and trimming were determined from the DNA. The table shows 110,000 to 150,000 clones, with 86% occurring only once.

The material sequenced was PBMCs or T cells enriched from blood (not recorded which). The sequence derives from a man aged 45 to 65 who had recovered from COVID-19. The rearrangement links TRBV29-1 to TRBJ1-6, with a weak D call TRBD1 (6 bases). DNA of the CDR3: TGCAGCGTTAGAAAGGACAGCTCCTATAATTCACCCCTCCACTTT. Its translation: CSVRKDSSYNSPLHF.